The 20 T cell receptor beta chains below were found in one sample sequenced in a study of blood T cell repertoires in COVID-19. Libraries were prepared by immunoSEQ multiplex PCR; TCRdb keeps only in-frame clonotypes and omits some of them. Among 110,000 to 150,000 clones, roughly 87% were seen once, and the ten largest hold over 1.5%. Sequences were obtained from peripheral blood. The receptors derive from a man in his 70s with acute or convalescent COVID-19.

The chain uses TRBV7-9 and TRBJ2-5; D might be TRBD1 (7 bases). Germline V gives CDR1 SEHNR, CDR2 FQNEAQ (reference sequence). V lost 5 bases and J lost 5, with 15 bases in between. The CDR3 length is 14 residues. The CDR3 DNA follows: TGTGCCAGCAGCGCGCGCTCAGGGGGGGAGACCCAGTACTTC. Protein sequence: CASSARSGGETQYF.

The chain links TRBV7-2 to TRBJ2-3; the D is unclear. The germline V gene has CDR1 SGHTA and CDR2 FQGNSA. V gave up 5 bases and J gave up 6 bases, with 9 bases separating them. The CDR3 extends over 12 amino acids. CDR3 sequence (DNA): TGTGCCAGCAGCCCTTTTTCGGATACGCAGTATTTT. It is translated as CASSPFSDTQYF.

The chain links TRBV25-1 to TRBJ2-2, with a tentative D call TRBD2 (6 bases). Trimming took 5 bases from V and 4 from J, leaving 17 bases between them. The CDR3 spans 16 residues. The V gene's germline CDR1 is MGHDK and CDR2 SYGVNS. Here the CDR3 DNA reads TGTGCCAGCAGTTTGATTGGGGGGTACAGCACCGGGGAGCTGTTTTTT. Its translation is CASSLIGGYSTGELFF.

The V call is TRBV7-8, the J call TRBJ2-7, with 7 nucleotides matching TRBD1. The V gene end was trimmed by 2 bases and the J gene end by 7 bases; junction bases not matched to a gene: 8. Per the germline V gene, CDR1 is SGHVS and CDR2 is FQNEAQ. The CDR3 is made up of 14 amino acids. CDR3 residues: CASSLSGQLREQYF. The CDR3, as DNA: TGTGCCAGCAGCTTATCGGGACAGCTACGGGAGCAGTACTTC.

This chain links TRBV19 with TRBJ2-2; TRBD2 matches 8 bases. Germline CDR1 and CDR2: LNHDA and SQIVND (reference sequence). There are 16 residues in the CDR3. J gave up 6 bases and V 6 bases, and 12 bases lay outside the gene matches. CDR3: CASRPDGGVGPGELFF. The CDR3 nucleotides are TGTGCCAGTAGGCCTGACGGGGGGGTTGGTCCCGGGGAGCTGTTTTTT. Using reference TRBV19 and TRBJ2-2 for the parts outside the CDR3, the full variable domain is DGGITQSPKYLFRKEGQNVTLSCEQNLNHDAMYWYRQDPGQGLRLIYYSQIVNDFQKGDIAEGYSVSREKKESFPLTVTSAQKNPTAFYLCASRPDGGVGPGELFFGEGSRLTVL.

The V and J genes are TRBV5-1 and TRBJ2-3; 7 bases fit TRBD2. CDR3 length: 16 amino acids. CDR1 is SGHRS and CDR2 is YFSETQ in the germline V gene. With V trimmed by 6 bases and J by 6 bases, 16 bases remained unmatched. DNA of the CDR3: TGCGCCAGCACCCTGGGGGGAGGGAGATCGGTGGATACGCAGTATTTT. Residues: CASTLGGGRSVDTQYF.

V usage is TRBV19 and J usage is TRBJ1-1; 7 positions match TRBD1. The germline CDR1 and CDR2 sequences are LNHDA and SQIVND (reference sequence). The CDR3 spans 15 residues. Trimming took 7 bases from V and 2 from J; bases not matched to a gene: 10. The CDR3 coding sequence is TGTGCCAGTACACCCCGGGACAGAGGAAACACTGAAGCTTTCTTT. Translation gives CASTPRDRGNTEAFF.

This rearrangement joins TRBV19 to TRBJ1-1; D not certain. Trimming removed 11 bases from V and 1 base from J, with 14 bases in between. CDR3 size: 13 residues. The germline gives CDR1 LNHDA, CDR2 SQIVND (reference sequence). CDR3 loop: CASRRVRNTEAFF. The CDR3 DNA reads as TGTGCCTCCCGGAGGGTTCGGAACACTGAAGCTTTCTTT. Complete variable domain (other parts from reference TRBV19 and TRBJ1-1): DGGITQSPKYLFRKEGQNVTLSCEQNLNHDAMYWYRQDPGQGLRLIYYSQIVNDFQKGDIAEGYSVSREKKESFPLTVTSAQKNPTAFYLCASRRVRNTEAFFGQGTRLTVV.

The chain combines TRBV15 with TRBJ2-3, with TRBD1 matching over 7 bases. The trim removed 2 bases at V and 1 base at J, leaving 6 bases unmatched. The CDR3 consists of 16 residues. CDR1 and CDR2 (germline): LNHNV, YYDKDF (reference sequence). In nucleotides, the CDR3 is TGTGCCACCAGCAGATTTCGGGACAGTCGCACAGATACGCAGTATTTT. It is translated as CATSRFRDSRTDTQYF.

Only one count was recorded for this clone. The chain links TRBV12-5 to TRBJ1-1, with a tentative D call TRBD1 (6 bases). The CDR3 runs 14 residues. CDR1 is LGHNT and CDR2 is FRNRAP in the germline V gene. The ends were cut back, 3 bases at V and 5 bases at J, with 13 bases in the middle. The CDR3 loop reads CASGFSGGRTEAFF. In nucleotides, the CDR3 is TGTGCTAGTGGTTTTTCGGGGGGGCGGACTGAAGCTTTCTTT.

The chain joins TRBV2 to TRBJ2-2; D gene ambiguous. V was shortened by 2 bases and J by 1 base, with 8 bases between the two germline ends. The CDR3 extends over 15 amino acids. The germline CDR1 and CDR2 sequences are SNHLY and FYNNEI. The CDR3 coding sequence is TGTGCCAGCAGTGAATGGGCTAAGAACACCGGGGAGCTGTTTTTT. It specifies CASSEWAKNTGELFF.

The chain combines TRBV2 with TRBJ2-7, with 10 bases fitting TRBD2. The CDR3 covers 13 residues. V trimming: 7 bases; J trimming: 12 bases; junction bases outside the gene matches: 12. From germline, CDR1 is SNHLY and CDR2 FYNNEI. The CDR3 spells CASTISGGLPPYF. The CDR3 bases are TGTGCCAGCACCATTAGCGGGGGGCTCCCACCGTACTTC.

The J gene is TRBJ2-1, the V gene TRBV4-1; TRBD1 is a possible D gene (6 bases). The germline gives CDR1 MGHRA, CDR2 YSYEKL. The CDR3 contains 15 residues. Trimming pared 4 bases from V and 4 bases from J, leaving 14 bases between. Here the CDR3 DNA reads TGCGCCAGCAGCCCTCTCCAGGGGCAGTACAATGAGCAGTTCTTC. Translation: CASSPLQGQYNEQFF.

J is TRBJ1-1 and V is TRBV9; D perhaps matches TRBD1 (5 bases). CDR3 size: 16 residues. V gave up 4 bases and J gave up 0 bases, with 16 bases separating them. Germline V gives CDR1 SGDLS, CDR2 YYNGEE. Here the CDR3 reads CASSPGERTVNTEAFF. The CDR3 coding sequence is TGTGCCAGCAGCCCGGGGGAACGGACGGTGAACACTGAAGCTTTCTTT.

This clone was found once. As DNA, the CDR3 is TGCGCCAGCAGCTTGGGACAGCAAGAGACCCAGTACTTC. Encoded protein: CASSLGQQETQYF. The genes are TRBV5-1 and TRBJ2-5, with a weak D call TRBD1 (5 bases). The germline V and J ends were trimmed by 0 bases and 2 bases, with 5 bases remaining between them. The germline V gene has CDR1 SGHRS and CDR2 YFSETQ. The CDR3 contains 13 residues.

The chain links TRBV7-8 to TRBJ2-3; 7 nucleotides match TRBD2. Trimming took 6 bases from V and 1 from J; bases not matched to a gene: 7. This CDR3 is 15 amino acids long. The germline gives CDR1 SGHVS, CDR2 FQNEAQ. Here the CDR3 DNA reads TGTGCCAGCAGTCCGGGGGGACTTCGCACAGATACGCAGTATTTT. This encodes CASSPGGLRTDTQYF.

The chain uses TRBV7-9 and TRBJ1-5, with TRBD1 matching over 10 bases. The CDR3 is made up of 15 amino acids. Unmatched junction bases numbered 8, after V lost 5 bases and J lost 7 bases. Germline loops: CDR1 SEHNR, CDR2 FQNEAQ (reference sequence). The CDR3 protein is CASSQGTGERQPQHF. CDR3 DNA sequence: TGTGCCAGCAGCCAAGGGACAGGGGAAAGACAGCCCCAGCATTTT. The full variable domain, completed using reference TRBV7-9 and TRBJ1-5, is DTGVSQNPRHKITKRGQNVTFRCDPISEHNRLYWYRQTLGQGPEFLTYFQNEAQLEKSRLLSDRFSAERPKGSFSTLEIQRTEQGDSAMYLCASSQGTGERQPQHFGDGTRLSIL.

The J gene is TRBJ2-3, the V gene TRBV27; 8 bases are a match to TRBD1. With 1 base clipped from V and 3 bases from J, the junction kept 12 bases outside the gene matches. The CDR3 spans 18 residues. CDR1 is MNHEY and CDR2 is SMNVEV in the germline V gene (reference sequence). CDR3 sequence (DNA): TGTGCCAGCAGTTTATTTGGCGGGACAGGTAGTAGGACAGATACGCAGTATTTT. Its protein is CASSLFGGTGSRTDTQYF.

This chain links TRBV12-5 with TRBJ2-5; 9 bases align to TRBD1. V shed 7 bases, J shed 5 bases, and the junction held 8 bases outside the gene matches. Germline V gives CDR1 LGHNT, CDR2 FRNRAP. The CDR3 loop spans 14 amino acids. The CDR3, as DNA: TGTGCTAGTGAAAAACAGGGGGCAGGGGAGACCCAGTACTTC. Its protein is CASEKQGAGETQYF.

The chain joins TRBV18 to TRBJ2-2; D not certain. Germline V gene data show CDR1 as KGHSH and CDR2 as LQKENI. This CDR3 has 13 amino acids. V gave up 4 bases and J gave up 6 bases, with 9 bases separating them. The CDR3 region has the DNA TGTGCCAGCTCACGAGAGCAGGCCGGGGAGCTGTTTTTT. It codes for CASSREQAGELFF.